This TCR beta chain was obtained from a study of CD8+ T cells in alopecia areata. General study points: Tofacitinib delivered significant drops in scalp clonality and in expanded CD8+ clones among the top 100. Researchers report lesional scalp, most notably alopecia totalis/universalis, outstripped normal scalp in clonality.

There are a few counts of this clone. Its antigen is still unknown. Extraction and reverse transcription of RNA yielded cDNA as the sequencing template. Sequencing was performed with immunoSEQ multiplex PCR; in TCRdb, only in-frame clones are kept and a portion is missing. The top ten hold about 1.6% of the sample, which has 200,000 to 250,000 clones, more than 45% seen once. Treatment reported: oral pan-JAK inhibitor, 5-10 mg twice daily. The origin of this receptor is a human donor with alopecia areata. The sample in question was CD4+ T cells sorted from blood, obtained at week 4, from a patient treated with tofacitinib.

The CDR3 bases are TGTGCCAGCAGCTCGAGGGACGGGAACACAGATACGCAGTATTTT. It specifies CASSSRDGNTDTQYF. The chain combines TRBV11-2 with TRBJ2-3; TRBD1 or TRBD2 may be the D gene (5 bases each). Trimming removed 4 bases at V and 2 bases at J, with 13 bases between. CDR1 and CDR2 (germline): SGHAT, FQNNGV. The CDR3 length is 15 residues.